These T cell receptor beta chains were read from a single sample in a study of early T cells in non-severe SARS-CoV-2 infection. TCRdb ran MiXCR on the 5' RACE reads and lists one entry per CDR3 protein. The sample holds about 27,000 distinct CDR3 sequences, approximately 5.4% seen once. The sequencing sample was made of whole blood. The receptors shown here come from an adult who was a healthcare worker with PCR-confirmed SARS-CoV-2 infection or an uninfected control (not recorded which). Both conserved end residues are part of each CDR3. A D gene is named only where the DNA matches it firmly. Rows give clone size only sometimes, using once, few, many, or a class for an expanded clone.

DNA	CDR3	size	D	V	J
TGTGCCAGCAGCTCGGCCGGGGTCGGTTCAGTACGTGAGCAGTTCTTC	CASSSAGVGSVREQFF	many	-	TRBV7-6	TRBJ2-1
TGTGCCAGCAGCGTTAATACTAGCCCCGGGGAGCTGTTTTTT	CASSVNTSPGELFF	-	-	TRBV9	TRBJ2-2
TGCGCCAGCAGCATCCTGGGACTCCAGGCGGGAAACACCATATATTTT	CASSILGLQAGNTIYF	-	-	TRBV5-1	TRBJ1-3
TGCGCCAGCAGCTTCCCCCTCTCTGGGGCCAACGTCCTGACTTTC	CASSFPLSGANVLTF	few	-	TRBV5-1	TRBJ2-6
TGCAGTGCTAGAGACTTAAAGAGGGGGGATACTGAAGCTTTCTTT	CSARDLKRGDTEAFF	many	-	TRBV20-1	TRBJ1-1
TGCGCCAGCAGCAGGACAACTGGAACCGTGTACTCACCCCTCCACTTT	CASSRTTGTVYSPLHF	many	-	TRBV5-1	TRBJ1-6
TGTGCCAGCAGTAGAGGGGGGCGTACGCAGTATTTT	CASSRGGRTQYF	few	-	TRBV6-6	TRBJ2-3
TGTGCCAGCAGCTTATATTTATTAGCGGGGGGAGCAGATACGCAGTATTTT	CASSLYLLAGGADTQYF	many	TRBD2	TRBV11-2	TRBJ2-3
TGCAGTGCTGGCCGGGCCAGGGGGATGAACACTGAAGCTTTCTTT	CSAGRARGMNTEAFF	many	TRBD1	TRBV20-1	TRBJ1-1
TGTGCCAGCAGCTTAGGTTCCGGGCTCGGTTCACCCCTCCACTTT	CASSLGSGLGSPLHF	many	-	TRBV11-2	TRBJ1-6
TGTGCCAGCAGGATTCCGGGGGGACCTGTCGGGGAGCTGTTTTTT	CASRIPGGPVGELFF	many	TRBD2	TRBV7-2	TRBJ2-2
TGTGCCAGCAGTAAGGGCGGAGGGTACCGGGAGCTGTTTTTT	CASSKGGGYRELFF	many	-	TRBV6-2/TRBV6-3	TRBJ2-2
TGTGCCAGTGGCACCCCTAACTATGGCTACACCTTC	CASGTPNYGYTF	many	-	TRBV19	TRBJ1-2